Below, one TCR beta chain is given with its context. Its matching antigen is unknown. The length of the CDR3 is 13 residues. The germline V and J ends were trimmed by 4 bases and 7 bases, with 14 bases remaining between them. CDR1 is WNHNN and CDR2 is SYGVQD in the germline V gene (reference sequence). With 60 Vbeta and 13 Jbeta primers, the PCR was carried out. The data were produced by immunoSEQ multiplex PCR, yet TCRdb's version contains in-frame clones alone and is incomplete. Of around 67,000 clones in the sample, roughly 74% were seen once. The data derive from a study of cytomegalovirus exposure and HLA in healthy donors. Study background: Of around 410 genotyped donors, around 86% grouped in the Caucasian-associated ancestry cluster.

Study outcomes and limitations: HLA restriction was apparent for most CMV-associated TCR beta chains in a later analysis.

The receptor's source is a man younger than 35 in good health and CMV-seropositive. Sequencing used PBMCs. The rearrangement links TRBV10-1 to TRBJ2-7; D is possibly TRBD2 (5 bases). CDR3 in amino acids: CASSGGRAQEQYF. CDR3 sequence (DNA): TGCGCCAGCAGTGGTGGGAGAGCGCAAGAGCAGTACTTC.